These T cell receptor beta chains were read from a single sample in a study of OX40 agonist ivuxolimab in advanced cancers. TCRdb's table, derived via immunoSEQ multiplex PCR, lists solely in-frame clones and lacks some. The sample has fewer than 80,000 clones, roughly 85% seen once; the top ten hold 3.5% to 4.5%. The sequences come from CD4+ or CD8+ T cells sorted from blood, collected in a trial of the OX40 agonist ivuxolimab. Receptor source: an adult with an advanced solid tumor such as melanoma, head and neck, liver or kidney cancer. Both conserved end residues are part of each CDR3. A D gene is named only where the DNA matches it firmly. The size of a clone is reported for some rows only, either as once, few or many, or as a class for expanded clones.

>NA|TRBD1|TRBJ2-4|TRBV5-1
TGCGCCAGCAGCTCGATCGGACAGGGGTCAATTCAGTACTTC
CASSSIGQGSIQYF
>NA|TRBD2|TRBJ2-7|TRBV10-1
TGCGCCAGCAGTGAGCGTTGGGGTAGCGGGAGGCTCCCCTCCTACGAGCAGTACTTC
CASSERWGSGRLPSYEQYF
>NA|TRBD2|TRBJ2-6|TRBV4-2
TGTGCCAGCAGCGCTCGACTAGCGGGGGTTTCTGGGGCCAACGTCCTGACTTTC
CASSARLAGVSGANVLTF
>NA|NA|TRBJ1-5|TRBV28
TGTGCCAGCAGGGACCTCGGGGGAAGCAATCAGCCCCAGCATTTT
CASRDLGGSNQPQHF
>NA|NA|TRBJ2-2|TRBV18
TGTGCCAGCTCACCAGGACAGCCCGCGAACACCGGGGAGCTGTTTTTT
CASSPGQPANTGELFF
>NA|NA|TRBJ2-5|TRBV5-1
TGCGCCAGCAGAGGGGTTAGCGGCCAAGAGACCCAGTACTTC
CASRGVSGQETQYF
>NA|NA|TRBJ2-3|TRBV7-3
TGTGCCAGCAGCGCGACAAGGACAGCGCTGGATACGCAGTATTTT
CASSATRTALDTQYF
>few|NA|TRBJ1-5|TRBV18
TGTGCCAGCTCACCTAACCAGGGGAATTGGAAGCCCCAGCATTTT
CASSPNQGNWKPQHF
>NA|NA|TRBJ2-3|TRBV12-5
TGTGCTAGTGGTTCTGGACAGACAGATACGCAGTATTTT
CASGSGQTDTQYF
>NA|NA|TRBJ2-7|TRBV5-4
TGTGCCAGCAGCTTGTCCCGGACTAACTACGAGCAGTACTTC
CASSLSRTNYEQYF
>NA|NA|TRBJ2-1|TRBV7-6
TGTGCCAGCAGCTCACGAGAGAATGAGCAGTTCTTC
CASSSRENEQFF
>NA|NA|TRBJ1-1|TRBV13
TGTGCCAGCAGCTTATGGGAACTCATCAACACTGAAGCTTTCTTT
CASSLWELINTEAFF
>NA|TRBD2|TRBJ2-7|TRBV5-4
TGTGCCAGCAGCTTGTCAGGGACTAGAATTAACGAGCAGTACTTC
CASSLSGTRINEQYF
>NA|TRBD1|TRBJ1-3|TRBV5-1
TGCGCCAGCAGCTTGGCGGGACAGGGTAGAAACACCATATATTTT
CASSLAGQGRNTIYF
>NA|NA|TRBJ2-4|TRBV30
TGTGCCTGGACGCGGCAGGGGGGAGCAAACATTCAGTACTTC
CAWTRQGGANIQYF
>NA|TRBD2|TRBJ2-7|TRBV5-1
TGCGCCAGCAGCTTGATCCCGGCAGCGGGGGTCTACGAGCAGTACTTC
CASSLIPAAGVYEQYF
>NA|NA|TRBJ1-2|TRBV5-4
TGTGCCAGCAGCTTGGCCGGAGGAGCAGGGAGGAGCTATGGCTACACCTTC
CASSLAGGAGRSYGYTF
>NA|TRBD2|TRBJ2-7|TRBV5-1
TGCGCCAGCAGCTTGGGACTAGCGGGGATCTACGAGCAGTACTTC
CASSLGLAGIYEQYF
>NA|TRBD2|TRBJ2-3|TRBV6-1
TGTGCCAGCAGTGACAATTTAGCGGGAGTCGGAGATACGCAGTATTTT
CASSDNLAGVGDTQYF
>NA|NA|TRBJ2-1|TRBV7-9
TGTGCCAGCAGCTTAAGGGTCGGGGAGCAGTTCTTC
CASSLRVGEQFF
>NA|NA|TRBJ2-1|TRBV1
TGCACAGCAGCCAAAACCAGACAGTTTTTTAACAATGAGCAGTTCTTC
CTAAKTRQFFNNEQFF
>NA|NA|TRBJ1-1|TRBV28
TGTGCCAGCAGTTTAGCGGGTATGATAGGCACTGAAGCTTTCTTT
CASSLAGMIGTEAFF
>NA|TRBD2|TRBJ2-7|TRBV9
TGTGCCAGCAGCGTAGGTGGTAGCGGGGGGTTAGCCTACGAGCAGTACTTC
CASSVGGSGGLAYEQYF
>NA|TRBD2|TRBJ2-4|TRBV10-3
TGTGCCATCAGCCCAACTAGCGGCCAAACAAACATTCAGTACTTC
CAISPTSGQTNIQYF
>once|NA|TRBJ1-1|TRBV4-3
TGCGCCAGCAGCCAAGATCTCGCTAGTGGTGAAGCTTTCTTT
CASSQDLASGEAFF
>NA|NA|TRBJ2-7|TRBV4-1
TGCGCCAGCAGCCAAGTCCGAGAACGGGGCGGATCCTACGAGCAGTACTTC
CASSQVRERGGSYEQYF
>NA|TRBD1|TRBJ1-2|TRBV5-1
TGCGCCAGCAGCTTGAGCGGACAGGGGGCGGATGGCTACACCTTC
CASSLSGQGADGYTF
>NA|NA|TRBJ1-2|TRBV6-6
TGTGCCAGCAGTTCATACGGGCCGGGCCCATCTGGCTACACCTTC
CASSSYGPGPSGYTF
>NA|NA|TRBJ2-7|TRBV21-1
TGTGCCAGCAGCAAAGTGGCGGTCCCGGGGGAGCAGTACTTC
CASSKVAVPGEQYF
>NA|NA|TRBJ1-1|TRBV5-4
TGTGCCAGCAGCACCGGACAGACAAACACTGAAGCTTTCTTT
CASSTGQTNTEAFF
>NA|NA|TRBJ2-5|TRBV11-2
TGTGCCAGCAGCCCAATGTTACGTTTACAAGAGACCCAGTACTTC
CASSPMLRLQETQYF
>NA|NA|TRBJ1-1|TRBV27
TGTGCCAGCAGTGCCTCCGGGACATTCGGCACTGAAGCTTTCTTT
CASSASGTFGTEAFF